The 27 T cell receptor beta chains below come from one sample, sequenced in a study of T cell responses to AZD1222 COVID-19 vaccine (dated by TCRdb to the early 2020s). The method was the immunoSEQ multiplex PCR assay. The source is immuneACCESS, and TCRdb retained only in-frame sequences with V and J called. Part of the clones is not carried over; for the studies checked, unresolved V genes explain less than half of this, and the remainder is unexplained. This sample holds 95,000 to 100,000 clones; roughly 90% were observed only once. The leading ten clones occupy approximately 15% of the sample. What this sample's time point label stands for: baseline before first vaccination. The sample in question was peripheral blood, obtained on day 0 of AZD1222 vaccination. Receptor source: an adult in good health.

This sequence joins TRBV14 and TRBJ1-2; D is uncertain. V was shortened by 0 bases and J by 4 bases, with 12 bases between the two germline ends. CDR1 is SGHDN and CDR2 is FVKESK in the germline V gene. The CDR3 is made up of 15 amino acids. The CDR3 spells CASSQELAGSYGYTF. CDR3 DNA: TGTGCCAGCAGCCAAGAGTTGGCCGGATCCTATGGCTACACCTTC.

This clone showed up just a few times. The chain joins TRBV3-1 (or the pseudogene TRBV3-2) to TRBJ1-2, with D perhaps matching TRBD1 (5 bases). With 1 base removed from V and 5 bases from J, the gap between germline ends came to 14 bases. CDR1 LGHDT and CDR2 YNNKEL come from the germline V gene (reference sequence). This CDR3 has 15 residues. CDR3 in DNA: TGTGCCAGCAGCCAAGGGGAGGGGCGCCAATATGGCTACACCTTC. This translates into CASSQGEGRQYGYTF.

The chain is built from TRBV10-1 and TRBJ1-2; no definite D call. The V gene lost 4 bases and the J gene lost 1 base, with 7 bases spanning the gap. The CDR3 covers 13 residues. The germline CDR1 and CDR2 sequences are WNHNN and SYGVQD (reference sequence). The CDR3 DNA reads TGCGCCAGCAGTGCTTACATTAACTATGGCTACACCTTC. Its protein product is CASSAYINYGYTF.

V is TRBV5-4 and J is TRBJ2-5; the D is unclear. This CDR3 has 14 residues. The V and J ends lost 2 bases and 2 bases respectively, with 10 bases between them. Germline V gene lookup returns CDR1 SGHNT and CDR2 YYREEE (reference sequence). The CDR3 loop reads CASSFSSSQETQYF. In DNA form, the CDR3 reads TGTGCCAGCAGCTTTTCATCCTCTCAAGAGACCCAGTACTTC.

The chain recombines TRBV13 with TRBJ2-1; 9 nucleotides agree with TRBD2. V lost 6 bases, J lost 8 bases, and 11 bases stayed unmatched. Germline values: CDR1 PRHDT, CDR2 FYEKMQ (reference sequence). The CDR3 has 15 residues. As DNA, the CDR3 is TGTGCCAGCAGACCCGGCGGGAGGGCCGGGGATGAGCAGTTCTTC. As protein: CASRPGGRAGDEQFF.

V is TRBV19 and J is TRBJ1-4; a weak D match, TRBD1 (6 bases). The CDR3 totals 14 residues. Looked up from germline, CDR1 is LNHDA and CDR2 is SQIVND (reference sequence). Trimming left V 3 bases short and J 4 bases short, with 9 bases between. This chain's CDR3 is CASSIGQHNEKLFF. The DNA of the CDR3 is TGTGCCAGTAGTATCGGACAGCATAATGAAAAACTGTTTTTT.

The chain uses TRBV6-5 and TRBJ1-2; 7 bases are shared with TRBD1. CDR1 and CDR2 (germline): MNHEY, SVGAGI. Losses at the gene ends were 6 bases for V and 2 bases for J; bases not matched to a gene: 3. The CDR3 consists of 13 residues. CDR3 loop: CASSRGGNYGYTF. CDR3 DNA sequence: TGTGCCAGCAGCAGAGGGGGCAACTATGGCTACACCTTC.

CDR3 nucleotide sequence: TGTGCCAGCAGCCAAGAGACACAGGGAGTTGGGCAGTACTTC. Protein: CASSQETQGVGQYF. The chain couples TRBV3-1 (or the pseudogene TRBV3-2) to TRBJ2-7, with a weak D call TRBD1 (6 bases). V lost 0 bases, J lost 9 bases, and 15 bases lay in between. This CDR3 has 14 amino acids. Germline values: CDR1 LGHDT, CDR2 YNNKEL (reference sequence).

The chain uses TRBV19 and TRBJ1-5; D might be TRBD1 (6 bases). The CDR3 runs 15 residues. CDR1 and CDR2 from the germline V gene are LNHDA and SQIVND (reference sequence). V lost 6 bases and J lost 4, with 16 bases in between. Here the CDR3 DNA reads TGTGCCAGTAGATTTACAGGGACCCCTAATCAGCCCCAGCATTTT. Its protein product is CASRFTGTPNQPQHF.

The J gene is TRBJ2-7, the V gene TRBV21-1; the table assigns TRBD2, which was not confirmed against the DNA. TRBV21-1 is listed as a pseudogene. The CDR3 loop spans 22 amino acids. CDR3: CASSKGMTVPGLRPRIAYEQYF. In DNA form, the CDR3 reads TGTGCCAGCAGCAAAGGTATGACAGTCCCGGGACTGCGCCCCCGCATAGCCTACGAGCAGTACTTC.

This sequence joins TRBV29-1 and TRBJ2-2, with D possibly matching TRBD1 (5 bases). Trimming shortened V by 3 bases and J by 6 bases, and 5 bases separated the two germline ends. There are 11 residues in the CDR3. CDR1 and CDR2 (germline): SQVTM, ANQGSEA. This CDR3 is CSVDRAGELFF. DNA of the CDR3: TGCAGCGTTGACAGGGCCGGGGAGCTGTTTTTT.

CDR3 sequence: CASSVATGGFYDTEAFF. The CDR3 coding sequence is TGTGCCAGCAGCGTAGCTACAGGAGGGTTTTATGACACTGAAGCTTTCTTT. The V and J genes are TRBV9 and TRBJ1-1; tentative D call: TRBD1 (5 bases). There are 17 residues in the CDR3. Between the trimmed V and J ends, which lost 0 bases and 3 bases, there was a span of 18 bases. Germline assignment: CDR1 SGDLS and CDR2 YYNGEE.

The V call is TRBV11-2, the J call TRBJ1-5; D perhaps matches TRBD1 (5 bases). Deletions cut 5 bases from V and 6 bases from J, with 11 bases between. Germline loops: CDR1 SGHAT, CDR2 FQNNGV. CDR3 length equals 13 residues. DNA for the CDR3: TGTGCCAGCAGCAGCCTGGGGGTTCAGCCCCAGCATTTT. Translated, it gives CASSSLGVQPQHF. The full variable domain, rest sourced from reference TRBV11-2 and TRBJ1-5, is EAGVAQSPRYKIIEKRQSVAFWCNPISGHATLYWYQQILGQGPKLLIQFQNNGVVDDSQLPKDRFSAERLKGVDSTLKIQPAKLEDSAVYLCASSSLGVQPQHFGDGTRLSIL.

This chain links TRBV5-5 with TRBJ2-3; 11 nucleotides agree with TRBD2. The CDR3 length is 15 residues. With 4 bases clipped from V and 1 base from J, the junction kept 2 bases outside the gene matches. Germline assignment: CDR1 SGHKS and CDR2 YYEKEE (reference sequence). As DNA, the CDR3 is TGTGCCAGCAGCGAGACTAGCGGGGGCACAGATACGCAGTATTTT. Translated, it gives CASSETSGGTDTQYF.

The rearrangement links TRBV5-1 to TRBJ2-3, with D unresolved. V was trimmed by 4 bases and J by 5 bases, leaving 8 bases between them. This CDR3 has 12 residues. Germline CDR1 is SGHRS and CDR2 is YFSETQ. The CDR3: CASSITQDTQYF. In DNA form, the CDR3 reads TGCGCCAGCAGCATAACCCAAGATACGCAGTATTTT.

This clone was recorded once. The chain is built from TRBV14 and TRBJ2-5, with unresolved D. This CDR3 region has 13 residues. The V and J ends lost 1 base and 3 bases respectively, with 6 bases between them. The germline gives CDR1 SGHDN, CDR2 FVKESK. The CDR3 reads CASSQAPKETQYF. Here the CDR3 DNA reads TGTGCCAGCAGCCAAGCACCAAAAGAGACCCAGTACTTC.

J is TRBJ1-5 and V is TRBV6-1; D is perhaps TRBD1 (6 bases). Germline-derived CDR1 and CDR2 are MNHNS and SASEGT. The CDR3 runs to 15 residues. V was pared by 1 base and J by 4 bases, with 11 bases between. CDR3 amino acids: CASSEVAGENQPQHF. In DNA form, the CDR3 reads TGTGCCAGCAGTGAAGTGGCAGGGGAGAATCAGCCCCAGCATTTT.

V usage is TRBV10-1 and J usage is TRBJ2-1; D is unresolved. Per germline, CDR1 WNHNN and CDR2 SYGVQD (reference sequence). V was pared by 5 bases and J by 10 bases, with 9 bases between. CDR3 length: 11 amino acids. CDR3 protein: CASSPFHEQFF. The CDR3 DNA is TGCGCCAGCAGTCCCTTTCACGAGCAGTTCTTC.

The chain recombines TRBV2 with TRBJ1-1; possible D gene TRBD1, 6 bases. The CDR3 runs to 15 residues. V gave up 1 base and J gave up 4 bases, with 13 bases separating them. Germline V lookup: CDR1 SNHLY, CDR2 FYNNEI. The CDR3 sequence is CASSEVWGRSTEAFF. For the CDR3, the DNA is TGTGCCAGCAGTGAAGTCTGGGGGCGTAGCACTGAAGCTTTCTTT.

The rearrangement joins TRBV5-1 to TRBJ1-2; no firm D call. Looked up from germline, CDR1 is SGHRS and CDR2 is YFSETQ. The CDR3 is 12 residues long. V gave up 0 bases and J gave up 8 bases, with 8 bases separating them. The DNA for the CDR3 is TGCGCCAGCAGCTTGGAGAGGCTAGGCTACACCTTC. Residues: CASSLERLGYTF.

This sequence joins TRBV19 and TRBJ2-6; 9 bases map to TRBD1. Losses at the gene ends were 4 bases for V and 0 bases for J; bases not matched to a gene: 1. This CDR3 region has 16 residues. Looked up from germline, CDR1 is LNHDA and CDR2 is SQIVND (reference sequence). The CDR3: CASSRTGVSGANVLTF. The DNA for the CDR3 is TGTGCCAGTAGTAGGACAGGGGTCTCTGGGGCCAACGTCCTGACTTTC. Filled out from reference TRBV19 and TRBJ2-6, the complete variable domain reads DGGITQSPKYLFRKEGQNVTLSCEQNLNHDAMYWYRQDPGQGLRLIYYSQIVNDFQKGDIAEGYSVSREKKESFPLTVTSAQKNPTAFYLCASSRTGVSGANVLTFGAGSRLTVL.

V usage is TRBV7-2 and J usage is TRBJ1-2; 12 bases are a match to TRBD1. Looked up from germline, CDR1 is SGHTA and CDR2 is FQGNSA. After removal of 5 bases from V and 3 bases from J, the junction contained 7 bases not matched to a gene. This CDR3 spans 16 amino acids. The CDR3 region is CASSPGQGAAYYGYTF. The CDR3 DNA follows: TGTGCCAGCAGCCCGGGACAGGGGGCCGCCTACTATGGCTACACCTTC.

This sequence joins TRBV19 and TRBJ1-5; perhaps TRBD1 as D (5 bases). The CDR3 loop spans 17 amino acids. Per germline, CDR1 LNHDA and CDR2 SQIVND (reference sequence). Trimming removed 4 bases at V and 6 bases at J, with 22 bases between. The CDR3 coding sequence is TGTGCCAGTAGTAAGATGTTGGATAAAGGGGCGGCTCAGCCCCAGCATTTT. It is translated as CASSKMLDKGAAQPQHF.

This clone was counted once. Different DNA sequences within this sample yield the same CDR3. CDR3 nucleotides: TGCGCCAGCAGCCTTGGGGGGTCCACCTACGAGCAGTACTTC. Its protein product is CASSLGGSTYEQYF. The V call is TRBV5-1, the J call TRBJ2-7; a weak D match, TRBD2 (6 bases). Germline-derived CDR1 and CDR2 are SGHRS and YFSETQ. The CDR3 is 14 amino acids. The V end was cut by 4 bases, the J end by 2 bases, with 13 bases between.

The chain recombines TRBV5-4 with TRBJ2-3; D is uncertain. The CDR3 totals 14 residues. The V gene lost 1 base and the J gene lost 2 bases, with 8 bases spanning the gap. CDR1 and CDR2 from the germline V gene are SGHNT and YYREEE (reference sequence). CDR3 bases: TGTGCCAGCAGCTTGATTGGAGTCACAGATACGCAGTATTTT. This codes for CASSLIGVTDTQYF.

This chain joins TRBV12-3 or TRBV12-4 and TRBJ1-5; possibly TRBD1 for D (6 bases). Trimming took off 6 bases at V and 5 bases at J, with 11 bases between the two ends. CDR3 length: 13 amino acids. CDR3 bases: TGTGCCAGCAGATCGGGACACGATCAGCCCCAGCATTTT. This codes for CASRSGHDQPQHF.

The chain links TRBV28 to TRBJ1-4; D call uncertain. CDR3 length: 12 residues. Trimming left V 2 bases short and J 13 bases short, with 11 bases between. CDR1 and CDR2 from the germline V gene are MDHEN and SYDVKM. The CDR3 DNA reads TGTGCCAGCAGTTTAGTACAGAAAGTACTGTTTTTT. Its protein is CASSLVQKVLFF.